This T cell receptor (beta chain) was recovered during a study of identical twins. This clonotype was seen only a few times. Trimming removed 0 bases from V and 4 bases from J, with 21 bases in between. Looked up from germline, CDR1 is SGHRS and CDR2 is YFSETQ. This CDR3 is 18 amino acids long. Donors uniformly comprised healthy Caucasians. TCRdb reanalysed the 5' RACE reads using MiXCR and keeps one entry per CDR3 protein. Seen here are about 530,000 distinct CDR3 sequences, 12% to 15% observed once, and the top ten hold 0.44%. These sequences were also reported in another study, on yellow fever vaccine responses in identical twins.

Sequencing input: CD4+ T cells sorted from blood. The clonotype originates from a woman aged 18-30 years in good health. The chain is built from TRBV5-1 and TRBJ2-3, with D possibly matching TRBD1 (5 bases). The DNA of the CDR3 is TGCGCCAGCAGCTTGGCGGCAGGGTCGTCATCACACGCAGATACGCAGTATTTT. Translating it yields CASSLAAGSSSHADTQYF.